The text below deals with one TCR beta chain. Produced via immunoSEQ multiplex PCR; TCRdb's table is partial and in-frame only. The sample lists about 160,000 clones; approximately 86% were seen once. These data belong to a study of cytomegalovirus exposure and HLA in healthy donors. CDR1 ENHRY and CDR2 SYGVKD come from the germline V gene. CDR3 size: 14 residues. The V gene end was trimmed by 6 bases and the J gene end by 10 bases; junction bases not matched to a gene: 6. This chain joins TRBV10-3 and TRBJ1-6; TRBD1 matches at 10 bases. Sequencing was carried out using PBMCs. This clonotype originated in a man in his thirties or forties in good health and CMV-seropositive. CDR3 nucleotides: TGTGCCATCAGGGGGGACAGGGGAGAATCACCCCTCCACTTT. Translated: CAIRGDRGESPLHF.